These 22 T cell receptor beta chains originate from one sample sequenced in a study of blood T cell repertoires in COVID-19. Libraries were prepared by immunoSEQ multiplex PCR; TCRdb keeps only in-frame clonotypes and omits some of them. The table has approximately 250,000 clones, about 87% seen once. Sequencing was carried out using PBMCs or T cells enriched from blood (not recorded which). The receptor set was obtained from a woman in her twenties or thirties with acute COVID-19.

CDR3 sequence reads: CASSEGRGSGNTIYF. The CDR3 DNA reads TGTGCCAGCAGTGAGGGTCGGGGCTCTGGAAACACCATATATTTT. The V and J genes are TRBV2 and TRBJ1-3; D is unclear. Trimming cost V 3 bases and J 0 bases, with 9 bases left between them. CDR1 is SNHLY, CDR2 FYNNEI, per germline. The CDR3 runs 15 residues. Supplemented by reference TRBV2 and TRBJ1-3, the full variable domain reads EPEVTQTPSHQVTQMGQEVILRCVPISNHLYFYWYRQILGQKVEFLVSFYNNEISEKSEIFDDQFSVERPDGSNFTLKIRSTKLEDSAMYFCASSEGRGSGNTIYFGEGSWLTVV.

The chain joins TRBV30 to TRBJ2-5; TRBD2 might be the D (5 bases). The CDR3 totals 12 residues. Germline loops: CDR1 GTSNPN, CDR2 SVGIG (reference sequence). Trimming removed 5 bases from V and 5 bases from J, with 12 bases in between. In DNA, the CDR3 is TGTGCCTGGGACGCGGGTGGGGAGACCCAGTACTTC. It codes for CAWDAGGETQYF.

The chain links TRBV7-2 to TRBJ1-5; tentative D call: TRBD1 (6 bases). Germline CDR1 and CDR2: SGHTA and FQGNSA. CDR3 length: 13 amino acids. V lost 4 bases and J lost 4, with 8 bases in between. This CDR3 reads CASSSQGNQPQHF. CDR3 in DNA: TGTGCCAGCAGCTCGCAGGGGAATCAGCCCCAGCATTTT. The full variable domain, in which reference TRBV7-2 and TRBJ1-5 provide the parts outside the CDR3, is GAGVSQSPSNKVTEKGKDVELRCDPISGHTALYWYRQSLGQGLEFLIYFQGNSAPDKSGLPSDRFSAERTGGSVSTLTIQRTQQEDSAVYLCASSSQGNQPQHFGDGTRLSIL.

The chain joins TRBV18 to TRBJ2-1, with D tentatively TRBD2 (6 bases). The V gene's germline CDR1 is KGHSH and CDR2 LQKENI. Trimming cost V 3 bases and J 1 base, with 16 bases left between them. The CDR3 sequence is 17 residues long. CDR3 bases: TGTGCCAGCTCACCTATGGGAGGTAGCGGTTCCTACAATGAGCAGTTCTTC. Its protein product is CASSPMGGSGSYNEQFF.

The rearrangement joins TRBV13 to TRBJ2-7; D remains ambiguous. CDR3 length: 15 residues. CDR1 PRHDT and CDR2 FYEKMQ come from the germline V gene (reference sequence). The germline V and J ends were trimmed by 0 bases and 0 bases, with 9 bases remaining between them. CDR3 region: CASSLGQRSSYEQYF. In DNA form, the CDR3 reads TGTGCCAGCAGCTTAGGACAGAGAAGCTCCTACGAGCAGTACTTC.

This chain uses TRBV7-2 with TRBJ2-2, with D possibly being TRBD1 (6 bases). The CDR3 runs 14 residues. V was pared by 5 bases and J by 5 bases, with 12 bases between. The germline V gene encodes CDR1 SGHTA and CDR2 FQGNSA. CDR3 loop: CASSPGVPTGELFF. CDR3 in DNA: TGTGCCAGCAGCCCAGGGGTACCAACCGGGGAGCTGTTTTTT.

This sequence joins TRBV13 and TRBJ2-7; 12 positions agree with TRBD2. V shed 0 bases, J shed 7 bases, and the junction held 1 base outside the gene matches. Germline CDR1 reads PRHDT; CDR2 reads FYEKMQ (reference sequence). The CDR3 sequence is 14 residues long. In nucleotides, the CDR3 is TGTGCCAGCAGCTTAGGCCTAGCGGGAGGGGAGCAGTACTTC. Translating gives CASSLGLAGGEQYF.

This clone appeared a single time. V and J are TRBV5-1 and TRBJ1-1; 8 bases are shared with TRBD1. The V and J ends lost 5 bases and 1 base, in that order; junction bases with no gene match: 4. The CDR3 runs to 14 residues. Germline assignment: CDR1 SGHRS and CDR2 YFSETQ. CDR3 sequence (DNA): TGCGCCAGCAGACAGGGGGTAGGGAACACTGAAGCTTTCTTT. It is translated as CASRQGVGNTEAFF. Drawing the rest from reference TRBV5-1 and TRBJ1-1, the complete variable domain is KAGVTQTPRYLIKTRGQQVTLSCSPISGHRSVSWYQQTPGQGLQFLFEYFSETQRNKGNFPGRFSGRQFSNSRSEMNVSTLELGDSALYLCASRQGVGNTEAFFGQGTRLTVV.

The J gene is TRBJ2-7, the V gene TRBV2, with 9 bases matching TRBD1. The J segment lost 3 bases and the V segment lost 3 bases, leaving 6 bases of the junction unmatched. This CDR3 region has 15 residues. Germline lookup yields CDR1 SNHLY and CDR2 FYNNEI. Here the CDR3 reads CASSEGQGKSYEQYF. Written as DNA, the CDR3 is TGTGCCAGCAGTGAGGGACAGGGTAAAAGCTACGAGCAGTACTTC. The variable domain in full, completed from reference TRBV2 and TRBJ2-7, reads EPEVTQTPSHQVTQMGQEVILRCVPISNHLYFYWYRQILGQKVEFLVSFYNNEISEKSEIFDDQFSVERPDGSNFTLKIRSTKLEDSAMYFCASSEGQGKSYEQYFGPGTRLTVT.

The gene calls are TRBV14 and TRBJ1-3; 8 nucleotides line up with TRBD1. The CDR3 is 16 amino acids. Germline lookup yields CDR1 SGHDN and CDR2 FVKESK. After removal of 4 bases from V and 2 bases from J, the junction contained 7 bases not matched to a gene. The CDR3 is CASSRGTGGAGNTIYF. CDR3 bases: TGTGCCAGCAGCCGAGGGACAGGAGGGGCTGGAAACACCATATATTTT. The variable domain in full, with the rest retrieved from reference TRBV14 and TRBJ1-3, is EAGVTQFPSHSVIEKGQTVTLRCDPISGHDNLYWYRRVMGKEIKFLLHFVKESKQDESGMPNNRFLAERTGGTYSTLKVQPAELEDSGVYFCASSRGTGGAGNTIYFGEGSWLTVV.

This chain links TRBV9 with TRBJ2-7; D is perhaps TRBD2 (6 bases). Trimming removed 3 bases at V and 0 bases at J, with 13 bases between. Germline CDR1 SGDLS, CDR2 YYNGEE. The CDR3 contains 15 residues. This chain's CDR3 is CASSGGTGPSYEQYF. DNA for the CDR3: TGTGCCAGCAGCGGGGGGACTGGCCCCTCCTACGAGCAGTACTTC.

V is TRBV6-6 and J is TRBJ1-1, with D possibly matching TRBD1 (5 bases). Looked up from germline, CDR1 is MNHNY and CDR2 is SVGAGI (reference sequence). CDR3 length: 14 residues. V lost 8 bases and J lost 5, with 18 bases in between. DNA of the CDR3: TGTGCCAGCGGTGCCGGGGGATTCGGAACTGAAGCTTTCTTT. It codes for CASGAGGFGTEAFF.

V usage is TRBV10-3 and J usage is TRBJ2-3, with TRBD2 matching 7 bases. Germline CDR1 and CDR2: ENHRY and SYGVKD. The CDR3 is 12 residues long. V was pared by 10 bases and J by 0 bases, with 1 base of the junction left unmatched. CDR3 amino acids: CASSGSTDTQYF. The DNA of the CDR3 is TGTGCCAGTAGCGGGAGCACAGATACGCAGTATTTT.

This chain links TRBV28 with TRBJ2-7; the D gene is possibly TRBD2 (5 bases). The CDR3 has 13 residues. The germline V gene has CDR1 MDHEN and CDR2 SYDVKM. The CDR3: CEPANGDPYEQYF. CDR3 in DNA: TGTGAGCCAGCGAACGGGGATCCCTACGAGCAGTACTTC.

The V and J genes are TRBV29-1 and TRBJ1-4, with a weak D call TRBD1 (5 bases). Trimming took 6 bases from V and 4 from J, leaving 15 bases between them. Looked up from germline, CDR1 is SQVTM and CDR2 is ANQGSEA. The CDR3 loop spans 14 amino acids. CDR3 nucleotides: TGCAGCGTCCAGCGGGACGTTGGTAATGAAAAACTGTTTTTT. Translated: CSVQRDVGNEKLFF.

V and J are TRBV10-3 and TRBJ1-2; 9 bases match TRBD1. This CDR3 contains 14 residues. J lost 8 bases, V lost 3 bases, and 7 bases had no gene match. Germline assignment: CDR1 ENHRY and CDR2 SYGVKD. In DNA form, the CDR3 reads TGTGCCATCAGTGAAGGACAGGGGTGGGACGGCTACACCTTC. Protein product: CAISEGQGWDGYTF.

The rearrangement joins TRBV28 to TRBJ2-3; maybe TRBD1 (5 bases). Germline assignment: CDR1 MDHEN and CDR2 SYDVKM. V dropped 3 bases and J dropped 4 bases, with 14 bases sitting between them. The CDR3 contains 15 residues. The CDR3 here is CASSFSDNLADTQYF. The CDR3 nucleotides read TGTGCCAGCAGTTTTTCGGACAACCTAGCAGATACGCAGTATTTT. Using reference TRBV28 and TRBJ2-3 for the parts outside the CDR3, the full variable domain is DVKVTQSSRYLVKRTGEKVFLECVQDMDHENMFWYRQDPGLGLRLIYFSYDVKMKEKGDIPEGYSVSREKKERFSLILESASTNQTSMYLCASSFSDNLADTQYFGPGTRLTVL.

The sample holds one count of this clone. The chain has TRBV28 and TRBJ2-7; the match to TRBD2 covers 7 bases. CDR3 length equals 15 residues. Trimming at V came to 8 bases and at J to 1 base, leaving 11 bases not matched to a gene. Germline loops: CDR1 MDHEN, CDR2 SYDVKM. CDR3 protein: CASGPGTSASYEQYF. DNA of the CDR3: TGTGCCAGCGGACCCGGAACTAGCGCGTCCTACGAGCAGTACTTC.

This chain uses TRBV20-1 with TRBJ1-5; possibly TRBD1 for D (6 bases). The length of the CDR3 is 15 residues. V dropped 3 bases and J dropped 6 bases, with 18 bases sitting between them. Per germline, CDR1 DFQATT and CDR2 SNEGSKA (reference sequence). The CDR3 nucleotides are TGCAGTGCTAGTCGGATTGGGGGCCTCGGTCAGCCCCAGCATTTT. Amino acids: CSASRIGGLGQPQHF.

V is TRBV11-2 and J is TRBJ2-7; no definite D call. Per germline, CDR1 SGHAT and CDR2 FQNNGV. This CDR3 region has 15 residues. The ends were cut back, 7 bases at V and 6 bases at J, with 22 bases in the middle. The CDR3 here is CASTTTSTPWSEQYF. DNA of the CDR3: TGTGCCAGCACCACTACTTCGACCCCCTGGAGCGAGCAGTACTTC.

This rearrangement joins TRBV7-2 to TRBJ2-3; 7 bases align to TRBD2. In germline, CDR1 is SGHTA, CDR2 FQGNSA. This CDR3 is built from 15 residues. V trimming: 5 bases; J trimming: 2 bases; junction bases outside the gene matches: 7. This CDR3 is CASSLGGTHTDTQYF. The CDR3 region has the DNA TGTGCCAGCAGCCTGGGGGGGACCCACACAGATACGCAGTATTTT.

Of note for this clone: The sample carries other DNA sequences with the same CDR3. The rearrangement links TRBV5-5 to TRBJ1-4; a weak D match, TRBD1 (5 bases). Germline loops: CDR1 SGHKS, CDR2 YYEKEE (reference sequence). There are 14 residues in the CDR3. With 0 bases removed from V and 8 bases from J, the gap between germline ends came to 11 bases. DNA of the CDR3: TGTGCCAGCAGCTTGGGGCAGGGCAGAGAAAAACTGTTTTTT. Protein product: CASSLGQGREKLFF.